The entry below describes one T cell receptor (beta chain). The antigen is unknown. The CDR3 loop spans 15 amino acids. Trimming removed 0 bases from V and 4 bases from J, with 10 bases in between. Germline V lookup: CDR1 SGHRS, CDR2 YFSETQ. This table comes from immunoSEQ multiplex PCR, and its TCRdb copy is limited to in-frame clones, with some not included. Among 40,000 or so clones listed, approximately 83% were seen once. The sample is drawn from a study of T cell responses to AZD1222 COVID-19 vaccine. General study points: The peak T cell response came first, and repertoires were sampled only after it.

This TCR derives from an adult who received the AZD1222 COVID-19 vaccine. Sequenced here: peripheral blood, sampled 28 days after the second AZD1222 dose. The J gene is TRBJ2-2, the V gene TRBV5-1; D unclear. Here the CDR3 reads CASSLGAPGTGELFF. The CDR3 bases are TGCGCCAGCAGCTTGGGCGCCCCCGGCACCGGGGAGCTGTTTTTT.